Presented here are 23 T cell receptor beta chains from one specimen sequenced in a study of metastatic and nonmetastatic thyroid tumors. Every patient was untreated before thyroid surgery. TCRdb reprocessed the PCR reads using MiXCR. This sample carries approximately 35,000 clones, roughly a tenth of them seen once, and the ten largest clones take roughly a sixth. Source material: blood. The receptors originated from a female donor with papillary thyroid cancer or a benign thyroid nodule (not recorded which). Some clones in this sample may be carry-over from other donors' samples.

Many counts were recorded for this clone. V is TRBV4-3 and J is TRBJ2-7, with a possible D match to TRBD2 (5 bases). V lost 0 bases, J lost 6 bases, and 9 bases lay in between. The CDR3 totals 13 residues. CDR1 and CDR2 from the germline V gene are LGHNA and YSLEER. The chain's CDR3 is CASSQEIGVEQYF. The CDR3 DNA is TGCGCCAGCAGCCAAGAAATCGGGGTCGAGCAGTACTTC.

This chain joins TRBV2 and TRBJ2-6; TRBD1 aligns across 7 bases. There are 18 residues in the CDR3. V shed 10 bases, J shed 0 bases, and the junction held 15 bases outside the gene matches. Germline assignment: CDR1 SNHLY and CDR2 FYNNEI. The CDR3 protein is CATRLRDSSFSGANVLTF. CDR3 nucleotides: TGTGCCACTCGTCTCCGGGACAGTTCCTTCTCTGGGGCCAACGTCCTGACTTTC.

The gene calls are TRBV20-1 and TRBJ1-1; D is undetermined. Trimming pared 6 bases from V and 6 bases from J, leaving 23 bases between. CDR1 and CDR2 (germline): DFQATT, SNEGSKA (reference sequence). This CDR3 has 15 residues. The CDR3 here is CSANSPRRPNPEAFF. In DNA form, the CDR3 reads TGCAGTGCAAACTCCCCGCGGAGACCCAATCCTGAAGCTTTCTTT.

This clone was counted many times. This chain links TRBV6-1 with TRBJ1-5, with D maybe TRBD1 (6 bases). Trimming took 5 bases from V and 7 from J, leaving 15 bases between them. There are 14 residues in the CDR3. Germline-derived CDR1 and CDR2 are MNHNS and SASEGT. In DNA form, the CDR3 reads TGTGCCAGCAGTTCAGGGGTGGAGAGGCAGCCCCAGCATTTT. Amino acid sequence: CASSSGVERQPQHF.

Concerning this clone itself: Other DNA sequences in this specimen translate into the identical CDR3. The chain joins TRBV11-2 to TRBJ1-2, with TRBD1 matching over 7 bases. From germline, CDR1 is SGHAT and CDR2 FQNNGV. The CDR3 has 14 residues. V gave up 5 bases and J gave up 4 bases; unmatched junction bases: 7. The CDR3 spells CASSVSGTVYGYTF. The CDR3 bases are TGTGCCAGCAGCGTGTCCGGGACAGTCTATGGCTACACCTTC.

In its sample, this clone was seen a few times. A single base separates this from a much larger clone, so it may be a read error. V usage is TRBV6-4 and J usage is TRBJ2-7; possibly TRBD2 for D (6 bases). Germline V lookup: CDR1 MRHNA, CDR2 SNTAGT. This CDR3 has 14 amino acids. DNA for the CDR3: TGCGCCGGAGGGGCCCCTGGGGGATCCTACGAGCAGTACTTC. Translating gives CAGGAPGGSYEQYF.

Comment on this clone: The junction shows a germline mismatch at one end, possibly a read error. The V call is TRBV7-3, the J call TRBJ1-5; no clear D gene. CDR1 and CDR2 (germline): SGHTA, FQGTGA. This CDR3 has 13 residues. CDR3 amino acids: CASSLDGSQHQHF. The CDR3 nucleotides are TGTGCCAGCAGCTTAGACGGTTCTCAGCACCAGCATTTT.

This clone has at least ten counts. The chain couples TRBV4-2 to TRBJ2-2, with 14 nucleotides matching TRBD2. The CDR3 covers 20 residues. Trimming took 5 bases from V and 6 from J; bases not matched to a gene: 17. The germline gives CDR1 LGHNA, CDR2 YNFKEQ. CDR3 nucleotide sequence: TGTGCCAGCAGCACAAAATCCGGGACTAGCGGGAGAATAGGTCCCGGGGAGCTGTTTTTT. This codes for CASSTKSGTSGRIGPGELFF.

This chain uses TRBV11-2 with TRBJ2-7; no reliable D call. V was clipped by 2 bases and J by 4 bases, with 18 bases between them. The germline V gene has CDR1 SGHAT and CDR2 FQNNGV. The CDR3 runs 16 residues. The CDR3 DNA reads TGTGCCAGCAGCTTAACACCCTCCTTCGAGGTATACGAGCAGTACTTC. Translated: CASSLTPSFEVYEQYF.

This clone was counted ten times or more. The chain couples TRBV7-2 to TRBJ2-5, with 8 nucleotides matching TRBD1. This CDR3 region has 14 residues. Germline V CDR1 and CDR2: SGHTA, FQGNSA. Trimming cost V 2 bases and J 5 bases; bases outside gene matches: 4. This CDR3 is CASSLYRGYETQYF. The CDR3 coding sequence is TGTGCCAGCAGCTTATACAGGGGGTATGAGACCCAGTACTTC.

This clone was counted many times. The chain employs TRBV18 and TRBJ2-7; a possible D gene is TRBD1 (6 bases). V lost 2 bases and J 7 bases, leaving 12 bases between the germline ends. The CDR3 loop spans 13 amino acids. The germline V gene has CDR1 KGHSH and CDR2 LQKENI. The CDR3 nucleotides read TGTGCCAGCTCACCAGACAGGAAGGGGGAGCAGTACTTC. Translation gives CASSPDRKGEQYF.

This clone was seen more than once but under ten times. The V and J genes are TRBV11-2 and TRBJ1-1; unclear D gene. The V gene's germline CDR1 is SGHAT and CDR2 FQNNGV. V was trimmed by 3 bases and J by 5 bases, leaving 13 bases between them. CDR3 length: 14 residues. The CDR3 coding sequence is TGTGCCAGCAGCTTCACAAGGGTGGGAACTGAAGCTTTCTTT. Residues: CASSFTRVGTEAFF.

This clone has a count of ten or more. The genes are TRBV30 and TRBJ1-5, with D perhaps matching TRBD1 (6 bases). This CDR3 contains 15 residues. Per germline, CDR1 GTSNPN and CDR2 SVGIG (reference sequence). V was trimmed by 5 bases and J by 2 bases, leaving 16 bases between them. The CDR3 sequence: CAWGYRVSGNQPQHF. Here the CDR3 DNA reads TGTGCCTGGGGATACAGGGTATCCGGCAATCAGCCCCAGCATTTT. The whole variable domain, filled in from reference TRBV30 and TRBJ1-5, reads SQTIHQWPATLVQPVGSPLSLECTVEGTSNPNLYWYRQAAGRGLQLLFYSVGIGQISSEVPQNLSASRPQDRQFILSSKKLLLSDSGFYLCAWGYRVSGNQPQHFGDGTRLSIL.

This clone is deemed medium-sized. The chain carries TRBV12-3 or TRBV12-4 and TRBJ2-3, with a tentative D call TRBD2 (6 bases). This CDR3 contains 15 residues. The ends were cut back, 6 bases at V and 4 bases at J, with 17 bases in the middle. The CDR3 sequence: CASSAGPRNADTQYF. The CDR3 region has the DNA TGTGCCAGCAGCGCGGGACCCCGGAATGCAGATACGCAGTATTTT.

This clone was picked up many times. In DNA, the CDR3 is TGTGCCAGCTCACCTCCCGCCGGGGCGGCTGGCTACACCTTC. Translation gives CASSPPAGAAGYTF. This chain joins TRBV18 and TRBJ1-2; possibly TRBD1 for D (5 bases). Germline V gene sequence: CDR1 KGHSH, CDR2 LQKENI. This CDR3 spans 14 amino acids. Trimming pared 3 bases from V and 7 bases from J, leaving 15 bases between.

This clone came up a few times. The V call is TRBV24-1, the J call TRBJ2-1; a weak D match, TRBD1 (6 bases). The CDR3 runs to 13 residues. V lost 9 bases and J lost 8, with 16 bases in between. Germline loops: CDR1 KGHDR, CDR2 SFDVKD. The chain's CDR3 is CATGRGGAYEQFF. In DNA form, the CDR3 reads TGTGCCACCGGAAGAGGGGGTGCTTATGAGCAGTTCTTC.

The rearrangement uses TRBV5-1 and TRBJ1-1; no firm D call. The CDR3 sequence is 13 residues long. The ends were cut back, 3 bases at V and 1 base at J, with 7 bases in the middle. Per the germline V gene, CDR1 is SGHRS and CDR2 is YFSETQ. CDR3 residues: CASSCTANTEAFF. The CDR3 DNA sequence: TGCGCCAGCAGCTGTACGGCGAACACTGAAGCTTTCTTT.

There are a few counts of this clone. V gene TRBV12-5 combines with J gene TRBJ1-2; 10 bases agree with TRBD1. Germline V CDR1 and CDR2: LGHNT, FRNRAP. The CDR3 runs to 20 residues. V lost 0 bases, J lost 4 bases, and 17 bases stayed unmatched. The chain's CDR3 is CASGLVFAGTGDPGVYGYTF. Written as DNA, the CDR3 is TGTGCTAGTGGTTTGGTTTTCGCCGGGACAGGGGATCCAGGAGTCTATGGCTACACCTTC. Drawing the rest from reference TRBV12-5 and TRBJ1-2, the complete variable domain is DARVTQTPRHKVTEMGQEVTMRCQPILGHNTVFWYRQTMMQGLELLAYFRNRAPLDDSGMPKDRFSAEMPDATLATLKIQPSEPRDSAVYFCASGLVFAGTGDPGVYGYTFGSGTRLTVV.

This clone has at least ten counts. This sequence joins TRBV19 and TRBJ1-2, with TRBD1 identical over 7 bases. The V gene end was trimmed by 4 bases and the J gene end by 2 bases; junction bases not matched to a gene: 4. The CDR3 extends over 14 amino acids. CDR1 is LNHDA and CDR2 is SQIVND in the germline V gene (reference sequence). The CDR3 DNA follows: TGTGCCAGTAGTAGAGGACAGGCGAACTATGGCTACACCTTC. Translating gives CASSRGQANYGYTF.

Notes on this clone: The germline gene is not matched at one end of the junction; a read error may be the cause. Other DNA sequences within the sample encode an identical CDR3. This chain uses TRBV5-6 with TRBJ1-2; D is perhaps TRBD1 (5 bases). The CDR3 runs 15 residues. CDR1 is SGHDT, CDR2 YYEEEE, per germline. CDR3 sequence reads: CASSHTGPLNYGYTF. Written as DNA, the CDR3 is TGTGCCAGCAGCCATACAGGTCCACTTAACTATGGCTACACGTTC.

This clone was detected only a few times. The genes are TRBV7-6 and TRBJ2-1; D possibly uses TRBD1 or TRBD2 (5 bases each). Trimming took off 5 bases at V and 9 bases at J, with 8 bases between the two ends. The CDR3 has 11 residues. Germline CDR1 and CDR2: SGHVS and FNYEAQ. CDR3 nucleotides: TGTGCCAGCAGCGAGGGGAGTGAGCAGTTCTTC. Translated, it gives CASSEGSEQFF.

This clone was observed many times. The chain couples TRBV24-1 to TRBJ2-7; D is unresolved. CDR3 length equals 13 residues. V dropped 6 bases and J dropped 4 bases, with 12 bases sitting between them. Germline values: CDR1 KGHDR, CDR2 SFDVKD. Here the CDR3 DNA reads TGTGCCACCAGTACTCCGGGTGCATACGAGCAGTACTTC. Its protein is CATSTPGAYEQYF.

In its sample, this clone was seen many times. This sequence joins TRBV15 and TRBJ2-3, with D possibly matching TRBD1 (6 bases). Germline V lookup: CDR1 LNHNV, CDR2 YYDKDF (reference sequence). Trimming removed 4 bases from V and 2 bases from J, with 10 bases in between. The CDR3 contains 14 residues. The CDR3 is CATSIAGVTDTQYF. The CDR3 DNA reads TGTGCCACCAGCATCGCAGGGGTCACAGATACGCAGTATTTT.